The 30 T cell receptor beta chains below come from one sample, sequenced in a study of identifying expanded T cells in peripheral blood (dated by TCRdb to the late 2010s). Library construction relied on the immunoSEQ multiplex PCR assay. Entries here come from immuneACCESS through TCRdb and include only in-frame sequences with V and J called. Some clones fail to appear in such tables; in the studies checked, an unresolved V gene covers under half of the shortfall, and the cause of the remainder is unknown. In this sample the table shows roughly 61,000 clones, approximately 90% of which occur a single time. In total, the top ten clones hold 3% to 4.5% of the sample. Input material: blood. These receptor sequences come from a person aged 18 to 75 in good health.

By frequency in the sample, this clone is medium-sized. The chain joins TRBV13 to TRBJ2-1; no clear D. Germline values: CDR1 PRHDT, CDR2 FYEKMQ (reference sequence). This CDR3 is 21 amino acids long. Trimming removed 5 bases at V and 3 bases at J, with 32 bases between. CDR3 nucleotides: TGTGCCAGCAGCCACACCTTTGAAGGCGTGTCGCCGACTTTGAGCTACAATGAGCAGTTCTTC. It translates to CASSHTFEGVSPTLSYNEQFF.

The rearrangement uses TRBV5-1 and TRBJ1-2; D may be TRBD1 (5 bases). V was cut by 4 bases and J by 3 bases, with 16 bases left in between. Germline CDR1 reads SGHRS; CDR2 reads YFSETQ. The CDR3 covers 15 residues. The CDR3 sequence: CASSPQRGADYGYTF. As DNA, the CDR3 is TGCGCCAGCAGCCCCCAACGAGGGGCGGACTATGGCTACACCTTC.

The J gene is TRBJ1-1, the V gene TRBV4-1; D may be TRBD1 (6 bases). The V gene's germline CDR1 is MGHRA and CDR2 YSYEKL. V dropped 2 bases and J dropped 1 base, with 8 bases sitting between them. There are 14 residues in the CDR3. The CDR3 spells CASSQSRGNTEAFF. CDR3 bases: TGCGCCAGCAGCCAAAGCAGGGGGAACACTGAAGCTTTCTTT.

CDR3 nucleotides: TGTGCCAGCTCGGCCCAGTCGGAAACCTACGAGCAGTACTTC. Protein: CASSAQSETYEQYF. The chain has TRBV19 and TRBJ2-7; D gene uncertain. CDR1 LNHDA and CDR2 SQIVND come from the germline V gene (reference sequence). V was trimmed by 9 bases and J by 2 bases, leaving 17 bases between them. CDR3 length: 14 residues.

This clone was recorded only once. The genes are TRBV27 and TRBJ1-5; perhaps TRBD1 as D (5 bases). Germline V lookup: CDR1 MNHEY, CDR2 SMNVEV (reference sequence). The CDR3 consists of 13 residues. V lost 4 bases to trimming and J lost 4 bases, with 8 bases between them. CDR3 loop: CASSWGGNQPQHF. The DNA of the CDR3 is TGTGCCAGCAGTTGGGGGGGAAATCAGCCCCAGCATTTT.

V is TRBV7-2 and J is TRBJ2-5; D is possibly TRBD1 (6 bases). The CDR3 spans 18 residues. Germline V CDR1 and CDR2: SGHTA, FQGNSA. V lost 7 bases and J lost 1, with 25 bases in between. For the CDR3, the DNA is TGTGCCAGCATCGCTAGGGGGACGACCGACAGGTCCCAAGAGACCCAGTACTTC. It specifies CASIARGTTDRSQETQYF.

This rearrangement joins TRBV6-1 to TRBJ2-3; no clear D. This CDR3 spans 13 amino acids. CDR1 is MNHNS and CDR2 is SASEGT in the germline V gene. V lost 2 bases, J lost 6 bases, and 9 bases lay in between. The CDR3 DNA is TGTGCCAGCAGTGAAAATTGGCGGGATACGCAGTATTTT. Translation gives CASSENWRDTQYF.

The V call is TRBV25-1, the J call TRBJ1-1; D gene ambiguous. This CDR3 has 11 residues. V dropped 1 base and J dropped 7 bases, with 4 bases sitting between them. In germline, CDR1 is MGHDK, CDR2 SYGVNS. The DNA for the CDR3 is TGTGCCAGCAGTGAATTTAGTGAAGCTTTCTTT. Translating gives CASSEFSEAFF.

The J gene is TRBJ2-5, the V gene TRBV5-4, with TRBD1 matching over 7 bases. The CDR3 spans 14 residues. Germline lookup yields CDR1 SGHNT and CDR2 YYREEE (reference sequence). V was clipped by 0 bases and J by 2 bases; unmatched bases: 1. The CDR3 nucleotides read TGTGCCAGCAGCTTGGGACAGGGACAAGAGACCCAGTACTTC. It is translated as CASSLGQGQETQYF.

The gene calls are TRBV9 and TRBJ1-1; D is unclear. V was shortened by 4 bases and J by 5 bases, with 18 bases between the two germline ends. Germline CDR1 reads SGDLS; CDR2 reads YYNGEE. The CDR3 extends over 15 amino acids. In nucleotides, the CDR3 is TGTGCCAGCAGCCCACGGACCGTTCTGGGGACTGAAGCTTTCTTT. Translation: CASSPRTVLGTEAFF.

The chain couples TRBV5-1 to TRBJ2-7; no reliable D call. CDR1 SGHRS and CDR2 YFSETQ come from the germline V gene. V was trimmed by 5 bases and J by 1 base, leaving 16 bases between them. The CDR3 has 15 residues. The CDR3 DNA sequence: TGCGCCAGCAGTGATGGCCTCTTGCTTTCCTACGAGCAGTACTTC. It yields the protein CASSDGLLLSYEQYF.

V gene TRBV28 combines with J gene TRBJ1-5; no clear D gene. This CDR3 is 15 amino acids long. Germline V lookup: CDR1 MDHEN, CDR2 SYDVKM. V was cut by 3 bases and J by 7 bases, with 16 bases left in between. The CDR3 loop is CASSFPNGGNQPQHF. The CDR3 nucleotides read TGTGCCAGCAGTTTCCCCAACGGAGGGAACCAGCCCCAGCATTTT.

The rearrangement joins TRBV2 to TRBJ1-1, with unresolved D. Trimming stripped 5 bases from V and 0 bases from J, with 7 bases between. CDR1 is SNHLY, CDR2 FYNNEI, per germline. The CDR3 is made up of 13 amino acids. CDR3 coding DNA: TGTGCCAGCAGTCTAGGGATGAACACTGAAGCTTTCTTT. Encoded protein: CASSLGMNTEAFF.

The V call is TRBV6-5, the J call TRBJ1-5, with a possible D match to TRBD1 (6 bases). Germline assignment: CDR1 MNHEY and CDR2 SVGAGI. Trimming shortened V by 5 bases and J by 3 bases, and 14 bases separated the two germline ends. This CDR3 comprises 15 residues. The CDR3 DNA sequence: TGTGCCAGCAGTCAAAGCGGGGGGCCCAATCAGCCCCAGCATTTT. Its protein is CASSQSGGPNQPQHF.

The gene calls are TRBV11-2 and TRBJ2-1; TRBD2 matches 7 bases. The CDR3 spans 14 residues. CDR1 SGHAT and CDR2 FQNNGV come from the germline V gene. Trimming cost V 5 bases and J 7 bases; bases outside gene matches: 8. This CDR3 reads CASSPTRTRNEQFF. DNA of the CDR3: TGTGCCAGCAGCCCCACTAGGACTAGAAATGAGCAGTTCTTC.

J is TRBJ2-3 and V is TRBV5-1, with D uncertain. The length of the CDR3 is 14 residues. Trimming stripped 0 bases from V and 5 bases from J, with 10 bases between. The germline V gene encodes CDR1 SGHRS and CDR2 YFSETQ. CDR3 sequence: CASSLEGARDTQYF. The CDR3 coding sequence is TGCGCCAGCAGCTTGGAAGGCGCGCGAGATACGCAGTATTTT.

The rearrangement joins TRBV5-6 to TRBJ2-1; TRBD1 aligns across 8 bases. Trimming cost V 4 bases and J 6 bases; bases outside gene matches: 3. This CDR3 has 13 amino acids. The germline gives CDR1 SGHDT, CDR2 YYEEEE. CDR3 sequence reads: CASSRTGTNEQFF. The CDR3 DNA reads TGTGCCAGCAGCAGGACAGGGACCAATGAGCAGTTCTTC. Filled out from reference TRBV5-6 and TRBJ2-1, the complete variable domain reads DAGVTQSPTHLIKTRGQQVTLRCSPKSGHDTVSWYQQALGQGPQFIFQYYEEEERQRGNFPDRFSGHQFPNYSSELNVNALLLGDSALYLCASSRTGTNEQFFGPGTRLTVL.

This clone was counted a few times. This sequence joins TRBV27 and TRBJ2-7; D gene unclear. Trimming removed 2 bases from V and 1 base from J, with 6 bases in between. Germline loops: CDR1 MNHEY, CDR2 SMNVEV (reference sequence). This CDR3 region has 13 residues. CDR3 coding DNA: TGTGCCAGCAGTTTACAGGATTCCTACGAGCAGTACTTC. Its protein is CASSLQDSYEQYF.

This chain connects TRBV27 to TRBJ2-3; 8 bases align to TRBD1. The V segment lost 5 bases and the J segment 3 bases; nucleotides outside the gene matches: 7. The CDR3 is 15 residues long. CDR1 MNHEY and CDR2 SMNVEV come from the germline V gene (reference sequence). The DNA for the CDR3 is TGTGCCAGCAGTAGGGACAGGCTATCGACAGATACGCAGTATTTT. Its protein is CASSRDRLSTDTQYF.

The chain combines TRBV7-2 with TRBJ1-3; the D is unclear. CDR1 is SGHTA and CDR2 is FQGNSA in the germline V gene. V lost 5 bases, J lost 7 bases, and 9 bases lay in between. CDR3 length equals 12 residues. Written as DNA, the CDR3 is TGTGCCAGCAGCCTCCCGCGTAACACCATATATTTT. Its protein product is CASSLPRNTIYF.

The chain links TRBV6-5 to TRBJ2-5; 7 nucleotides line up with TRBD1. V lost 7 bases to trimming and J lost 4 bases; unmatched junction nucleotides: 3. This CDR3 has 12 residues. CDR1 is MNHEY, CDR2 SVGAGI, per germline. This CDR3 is CASKTGSETQYF. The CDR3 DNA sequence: TGTGCCAGCAAGACAGGGTCAGAGACCCAGTACTTC.

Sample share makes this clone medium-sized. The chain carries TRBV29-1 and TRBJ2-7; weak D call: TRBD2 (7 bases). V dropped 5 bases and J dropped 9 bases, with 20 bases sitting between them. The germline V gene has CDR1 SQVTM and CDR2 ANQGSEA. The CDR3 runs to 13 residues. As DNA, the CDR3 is TGCAGCGTTAGGGGGGGGACCTTTCACGGGCAGTACTTC. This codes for CSVRGGTFHGQYF.

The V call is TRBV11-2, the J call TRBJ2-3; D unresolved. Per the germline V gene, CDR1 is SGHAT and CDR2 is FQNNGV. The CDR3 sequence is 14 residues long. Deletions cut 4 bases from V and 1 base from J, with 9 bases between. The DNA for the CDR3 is TGTGCCAGCAGCTCGGCGCTGGGCACAGATACGCAGTATTTT. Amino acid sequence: CASSSALGTDTQYF.

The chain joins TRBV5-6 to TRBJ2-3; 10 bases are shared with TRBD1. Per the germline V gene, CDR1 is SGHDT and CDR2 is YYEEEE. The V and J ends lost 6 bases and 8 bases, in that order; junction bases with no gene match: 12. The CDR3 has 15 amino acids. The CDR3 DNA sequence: TGTGCCAGCATCACCCGGGACAGGGGTTCTGGTACGCAGTATTTT. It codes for CASITRDRGSGTQYF.

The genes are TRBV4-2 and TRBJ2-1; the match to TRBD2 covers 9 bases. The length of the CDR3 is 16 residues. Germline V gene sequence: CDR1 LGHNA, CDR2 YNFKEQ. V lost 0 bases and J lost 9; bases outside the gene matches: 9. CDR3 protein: CASSQDPDSGRGEQFF. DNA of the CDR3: TGTGCCAGCAGCCAAGATCCGGATAGCGGGAGAGGTGAGCAGTTCTTC.

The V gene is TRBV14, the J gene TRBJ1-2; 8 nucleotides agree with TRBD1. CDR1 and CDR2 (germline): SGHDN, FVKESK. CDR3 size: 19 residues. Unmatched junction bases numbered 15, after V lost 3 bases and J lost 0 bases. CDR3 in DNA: TGTGCCAGCAGCCACTTCGGTCCGAGACAGGGGACTACTAACTATGGCTACACCTTC. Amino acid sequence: CASSHFGPRQGTTNYGYTF.

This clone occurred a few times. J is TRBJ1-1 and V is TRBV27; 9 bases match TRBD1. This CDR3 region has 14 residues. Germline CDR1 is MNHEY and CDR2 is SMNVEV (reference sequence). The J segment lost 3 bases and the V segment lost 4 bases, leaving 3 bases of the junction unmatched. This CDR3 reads CASSSGQGYTEAFF. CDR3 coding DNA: TGTGCCAGCAGTTCGGGACAGGGTTACACTGAAGCTTTCTTT.

The DNA for the CDR3 is TGCGCCAGCAGCCAAGATCCCCCAGGGAATAGCAATCAGCCCCAGCATTTT. The encoded protein is CASSQDPPGNSNQPQHF. The chain employs TRBV4-1 and TRBJ1-5, with D possibly matching TRBD1 (5 bases). Germline CDR1 and CDR2: MGHRA and YSYEKL. Trimming removed 0 bases at V and 0 bases at J, with 12 bases between. The CDR3 length is 17 residues.

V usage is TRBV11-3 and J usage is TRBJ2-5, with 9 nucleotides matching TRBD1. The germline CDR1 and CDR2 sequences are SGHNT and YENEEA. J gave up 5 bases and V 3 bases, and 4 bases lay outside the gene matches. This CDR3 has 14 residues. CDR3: CASSLGTGSETQYF. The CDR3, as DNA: TGTGCCAGCAGCTTGGGGACAGGGTCGGAGACCCAGTACTTC.

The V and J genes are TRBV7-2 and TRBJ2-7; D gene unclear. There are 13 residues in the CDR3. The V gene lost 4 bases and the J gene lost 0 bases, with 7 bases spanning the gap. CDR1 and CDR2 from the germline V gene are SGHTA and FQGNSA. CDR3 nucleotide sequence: TGTGCCAGCAGCTCCCCGGACTCCTACGAGCAGTACTTC. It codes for CASSSPDSYEQYF.